Each of the 18 T cell receptor beta chains below was sequenced from the same sample in a study of CD8 T cells in Susac syndrome. The RNA input was about 0.5 to 1 ug, and it was reverse transcribed with random hexamers. TCRdb itself ran the immunoSEQ multiplex PCR reads through MiXCR, one entry per CDR3 protein. The sample comprises about 440,000 distinct CDR3 sequences, 85% of which are singletons, and approximately 0.12% rests with the top ten. Sequencing was performed on CD8+ T cells from PBMCs. Receptors were obtained from a human donor with multiple sclerosis.

The chain joins TRBV12-3 or TRBV12-4 to TRBJ2-1; 9 nucleotides agree with TRBD1. The CDR3 is 12 residues long. J lost 6 bases, V lost 6 bases, and 0 bases had no gene match. CDR3 loop: CASRDRGNEQFF. In DNA, the CDR3 is TGTGCCAGCAGGGACAGGGGCAATGAGCAGTTCTTC.

This chain links TRBV29-1 with TRBJ2-1; D remains unclear. This CDR3 comprises 15 residues. Trimming pared 6 bases from V and 4 bases from J, leaving 19 bases between. The germline CDR1 and CDR2 sequences are SQVTM and ANQGSEA. CDR3 region: CSVTWSSKAYNEQFF. The CDR3 nucleotides are TGCAGCGTGACCTGGAGTAGCAAGGCTTACAATGAGCAGTTCTTC.

The J gene is TRBJ2-7, the V gene TRBV7-9; TRBD2 agrees at 7 bases. V shed 4 bases and J 1 base; nucleotides not matched to a gene: 16. CDR3 length: 18 residues. Germline V CDR1 and CDR2: SEHNR, FQNEAQ (reference sequence). The CDR3, as DNA: TGTGCCAGCAGCTCTTCAGTCCTGGGAGGGTGGACTTCCTACGAGCAGTACTTC. Translating gives CASSSSVLGGWTSYEQYF.

This clonotype showed up just once. The CDR3 bases are TGTGCCAGCAGCTTGGGCGGGGTGAGCACTGAAGCTTTCTTT. It translates to CASSLGGVSTEAFF. The chain uses TRBV5-4 and TRBJ1-1; D gene ambiguous. The CDR3 is 14 residues long. Trimming shortened V by 0 bases and J by 4 bases, and 10 bases separated the two germline ends. Germline assignment: CDR1 SGHNT and CDR2 YYREEE (reference sequence).

The chain couples TRBV12-5 to TRBJ1-2; possibly TRBD1 for D (5 bases). Germline lookup yields CDR1 LGHNT and CDR2 FRNRAP. Trimming took off 7 bases at V and 8 bases at J, with 17 bases between the two ends. The CDR3 length is 13 residues. Here the CDR3 reads CASALGLKRGYTF. Here the CDR3 DNA reads TGTGCTAGTGCCCTGGGGCTCAAGCGCGGCTACACCTTC.

The rearrangement uses TRBV5-6 and TRBJ1-1; no clear D gene. Germline loops: CDR1 SGHDT, CDR2 YYEEEE. V lost 3 bases and J 4 bases, leaving 10 bases between the germline ends. The CDR3 consists of 13 residues. For the CDR3, the DNA is TGTGCCAGCAGCTACCCTTACACCACTGAAGCTTTCTTT. Encoded protein: CASSYPYTTEAFF.

This rearrangement joins TRBV27 to TRBJ1-3; no clear D. Between the trimmed V and J ends, which lost 7 bases and 6 bases, there was a span of 13 bases. The CDR3 sequence is 13 residues long. Germline values: CDR1 MNHEY, CDR2 SMNVEV (reference sequence). CDR3 in DNA: TGTGCCAGCACCCCCCGGAGGGAAAACACCATATATTTT. Encoded protein: CASTPRRENTIYF.

V is TRBV2 and J is TRBJ2-1, with D perhaps matching TRBD1 or TRBD2 (6 bases each). The CDR3 consists of 16 residues. The germline V gene encodes CDR1 SNHLY and CDR2 FYNNEI. V lost 2 bases, J lost 7 bases, and 18 bases lay in between. CDR3 sequence reads: CASSEIPQGRQNEQFF. CDR3 sequence (DNA): TGTGCCAGCAGTGAAATCCCCCAGGGGAGGCAAAATGAGCAGTTCTTC.

Notes on this clonotype: The conserved final phenylalanine or tryptophan is absent from the CDR3, which likely points to a read error. The chain uses TRBV2 and TRBJ2-7, with D possibly being TRBD1 or TRBD2 (5 bases each). The CDR3 length is 15 residues. Deletions cut 6 bases from V and 0 bases from J, with 15 bases between. The germline CDR1 and CDR2 sequences are SNHLY and FYNNEI. CDR3 coding DNA: TGTGCCAGCAGGGGACCGGGACGGAGCTCCTACGAGCAGTACCTC. Translation gives CASRGPGRSSYEQYL.

V is TRBV5-1 and J is TRBJ2-7, with 11 bases that match TRBD1. The CDR3 totals 15 residues. Germline-derived CDR1 and CDR2 are SGHRS and YFSETQ. Trimming at V came to 0 bases and at J to 5 bases, leaving 4 bases not matched to a gene. CDR3 sequence: CASSLGWTGGNEQYF. DNA of the CDR3: TGCGCCAGCAGCTTGGGGTGGACAGGGGGCAACGAGCAGTACTTC.

Here the CDR3 reads CASSQETGTSGYNEQFF. CDR3 bases: TGCGCCAGCAGCCAAGAGACCGGGACTAGCGGTTACAATGAGCAGTTCTTC. V gene TRBV4-1 combines with J gene TRBJ2-1; 11 bases agree with TRBD2. The V gene's germline CDR1 is MGHRA and CDR2 YSYEKL. The trim removed 0 bases at V and 4 bases at J, leaving 5 bases unmatched. The CDR3 spans 17 residues.

This chain links TRBV20-1 with TRBJ2-7, with a tentative D call TRBD1 (6 bases). Trimming pared 1 base from V and 3 bases from J, leaving 10 bases between. The CDR3 covers 13 residues. Germline-derived CDR1 and CDR2 are DFQATT and SNEGSKA (reference sequence). CDR3 in amino acids: CSARAGVGYEQYF. In DNA form, the CDR3 reads TGCAGTGCTAGAGCAGGGGTCGGCTACGAGCAGTACTTC.

This chain joins TRBV2 and TRBJ2-1; TRBD2 aligns across 10 bases. J gave up 8 bases and V 8 bases, and 9 bases lay outside the gene matches. In germline, CDR1 is SNHLY, CDR2 FYNNEI. The CDR3 has 14 residues. The DNA of the CDR3 is TGTGCCAGCCCAAAAGCGGGAGGGGTAGATGAGCAGTTCTTC. Protein sequence: CASPKAGGVDEQFF. Variable domain in full (rest from reference TRBV2 and TRBJ2-1): EPEVTQTPSHQVTQMGQEVILRCVPISNHLYFYWYRQILGQKVEFLVSFYNNEISEKSEIFDDQFSVERPDGSNFTLKIRSTKLEDSAMYFCASPKAGGVDEQFFGPGTRLTVL.

This chain joins TRBV20-1 and TRBJ2-1; D not resolved. This CDR3 has 15 residues. Germline CDR1 DFQATT, CDR2 SNEGSKA (reference sequence). With 0 bases removed from V and 3 bases from J, the gap between germline ends came to 12 bases. The CDR3 region has the DNA TGCAGTGCTAGAGATGTGGCGGCCGTCTACAATGAGCAGTTCTTC. It specifies CSARDVAAVYNEQFF.

This chain connects TRBV27 to TRBJ2-1; TRBD2 matches 9 bases. Germline V gene sequence: CDR1 MNHEY, CDR2 SMNVEV (reference sequence). This CDR3 region has 18 residues. J was trimmed by 9 bases and V by 5 bases; bases with no gene match: 20. Here the CDR3 reads CASSPHLRGSGRRGEQFF. Here the CDR3 DNA reads TGTGCCAGCAGTCCTCACCTACGGGGTAGCGGGAGAAGGGGTGAGCAGTTCTTC.

The CDR3 DNA reads as TGCGCCAGCAGCCTACGGGACAGCTCTAACTATGGCTACACCTTC. This codes for CASSLRDSSNYGYTF. The chain uses TRBV4-1 and TRBJ1-2; TRBD1 matches 7 bases. There are 15 residues in the CDR3. V shed 4 bases and J 0 bases; nucleotides not matched to a gene: 5. CDR1 and CDR2 from the germline V gene are MGHRA and YSYEKL.

The chain has TRBV29-1 and TRBJ2-7; 7 positions agree with TRBD2. There are 14 residues in the CDR3. Germline V CDR1 and CDR2: SQVTM, ANQGSEA. J gave up 0 bases and V 4 bases, and 6 bases lay outside the gene matches. The CDR3 DNA follows: TGCAGCGTTGGGGCTAGCGGCCGCTCCTACGAGCAGTACTTC. It encodes CSVGASGRSYEQYF.

The chain couples TRBV12-3 or TRBV12-4 to TRBJ2-5, with no clear D. The V end was cut by 5 bases, the J end by 4 bases, with 11 bases between. The CDR3 extends over 13 amino acids. CDR3 sequence: CASSQELGETQYF. The DNA of the CDR3 is TGTGCCAGCAGTCAAGAGTTGGGAGAGACCCAGTACTTC.